The rows below give T cell receptor beta chains drawn from one sample of a study of CD8+ T cells in alopecia areata. Generated by immunoSEQ multiplex PCR, the TCRdb table keeps only in-frame clones and is missing some. This table has about 110,000 clones, 55% to 75% appearing once. Sequenced sample: CD8+ T cells sorted from blood. Receptors were obtained from a human donor in good health. The CDR3 runs from the conserved cysteine through the conserved F or W.

v_call: TRBV13; cdr3_aa: CASSRGRDRGTDTQYF
v_call: TRBV15; cdr3_aa: CATSRDGYEQYF
v_call: TRBV7-2; cdr3_aa: CASSLGSYEQYF
v_call: TRBV5-6; cdr3_aa: CASSLGVLNTEAFF
v_call: TRBV11-2; cdr3_aa: CASSLGGPNYGYTF
v_call: TRBV7-9; cdr3_aa: CASSLAGSMYEQYF
v_call: TRBV14; cdr3_aa: CASSQSNEKLFF
v_call: TRBV5-1; cdr3_aa: CASSLPGDGGQYF
v_call: TRBV5-1; cdr3_aa: CASSSFGGIQETQYF
v_call: TRBV5-4; cdr3_aa: CASSLAGDVYSLF
v_call: TRBV7-9; cdr3_aa: CASSRTSGGLTDTQYF
v_call: TRBV4-1; cdr3_aa: CASSQELYGGPTDTQYF
v_call: TRBV13; cdr3_aa: CASSLVTAGNTIYF
v_call: TRBV11-2; cdr3_aa: CASTWMAGWPGELFF
v_call: TRBV6-5; cdr3_aa: CASSPGTDRHGYTF
v_call: TRBV29-1; cdr3_aa: CSVEGYGTGSGEAFF